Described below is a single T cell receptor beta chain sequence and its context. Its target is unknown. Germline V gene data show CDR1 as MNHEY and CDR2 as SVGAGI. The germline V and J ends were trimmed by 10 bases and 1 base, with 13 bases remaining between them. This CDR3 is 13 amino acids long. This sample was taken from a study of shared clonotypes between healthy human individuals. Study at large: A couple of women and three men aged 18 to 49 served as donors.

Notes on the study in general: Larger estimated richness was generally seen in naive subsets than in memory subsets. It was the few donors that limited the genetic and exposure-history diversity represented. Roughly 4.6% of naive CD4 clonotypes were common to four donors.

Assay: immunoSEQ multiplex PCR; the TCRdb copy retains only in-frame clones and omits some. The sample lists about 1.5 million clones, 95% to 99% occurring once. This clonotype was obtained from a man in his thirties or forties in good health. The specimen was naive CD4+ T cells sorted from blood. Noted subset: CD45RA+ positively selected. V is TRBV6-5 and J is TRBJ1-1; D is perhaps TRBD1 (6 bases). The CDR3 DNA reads TGTGCCACAAAAGGGGGGGAGAACACTGAAGCTTTCTTT. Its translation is CATKGGENTEAFF.